This T cell receptor beta chain was observed in a study of CD8 T cells in Susac syndrome. Study-wide results and limits: Only a relatively small number of individuals were included in the TCR sequencing and HLA analysis.

The V gene's germline CDR1 is MNHNS and CDR2 SASEGT. V was clipped by 8 bases and J by 7 bases, with 15 bases between them. The CDR3 runs 13 residues. In the case of this clonotype: No antigen is known for it.

Random hexamers were used to reverse transcribe roughly 0.5 to 1 ug of RNA. TCRdb passed the immunoSEQ multiplex PCR reads through MiXCR, listing each CDR3 protein once. The data show about 120,000 distinct CDR3 sequences, around 94% seen once. What was sequenced was CD8+ T cells from PBMCs. The chain has TRBV6-1 and TRBJ2-1; TRBD2 might be the D (5 bases). The sequence was obtained from a human donor with Susac syndrome. The CDR3 protein is CASGPEGRNEQFF. The CDR3 DNA follows: TGTGCCAGCGGCCCAGAGGGTAGGAATGAGCAGTTCTTC.